The entry that follows covers one T cell receptor (beta chain) sequence. The CDR3 has 15 amino acids. V was cut by 0 bases and J by 2 bases, with 11 bases left in between. From germline, CDR1 is SGDLS and CDR2 YYNGEE. These data originate in a study of blood T cell repertoires in COVID-19. In the study overall: Samples taken during acute and convalescent COVID-19 were collected in the United States, Italy and Spain. Nucleic acid was either cDNA or gDNA, and it came from T cells, B-cell-depleted T cells, or PBMCs.

Per the original data handling: Researchers report that nucleated cell counts were estimated from reference gene primer amplification. Using immunoSEQ multiplex PCR, the repertoire was profiled, and TCRdb retains in-frame clones only, with some absent. V and J calls and clone size are copied from that table; D and trimming were computed from the DNA. The repertoire holds approximately 500,000 clones, with approximately 91% as singletons. Seattle enrolled patients during active infection and tracked them longitudinally. This receptor was taken from a woman between 45 and 60 years old with COVID-19, enrolled during active disease. V gene TRBV9 combines with J gene TRBJ1-2; maybe TRBD1 (5 bases). Sequencing input: peripheral blood. CDR3 sequence: CASSVAAPGNYGYTF. In DNA form, the CDR3 reads TGTGCCAGCAGCGTAGCTGCTCCAGGGAACTATGGCTACACCTTC.